Listed below are T cell receptor beta chains from one sample, sequenced in a study of tumor and adjacent non-tumor tissue in lung cancer. MiXCR, applied by TCRdb to the multiplex PCR reads, yields one record per CDR3 protein. Of around 210,000 distinct CDR3 sequences in the sample, less than 80% are singletons; the top ten hold less than 25%. Material for sequencing was lung tumor tissue. These receptors all stem from a man between 60 and 70 years old with non-small cell lung cancer. Each CDR3 is given with its conserved first and last residue. Fields, in order: clone size, CDR3 length, D gene, J gene, V gene, CDR3 DNA, CDR3 protein. D genes are given only for firm matches. Not every row has a clone size; where given, it reads once, few, many or a size class.

-,15,-,TRBJ2-2,TRBV6-5,TGTGCCAGCAGTTCCTCCGGGGGAAACATCGGGGAGCTGTTTTTT,CASSSSGGNIGELFF
once,15,TRBD1,TRBJ1-1,TRBV6-1,TGTGCCACCAGGACAGGGGCCAACATGAACACTGAAGCTTTCTTT,CATRTGANMNTEAFF
-,15,-,TRBJ1-1,TRBV5-1,TGCGCCAGCAGCCCCCGGGAGGGAATGAACACTGAAGCTTTCTTT,CASSPREGMNTEAFF
-,14,-,TRBJ2-2,TRBV6-1,TGCACCATCCGGCCAGCGCCTAACACCGGGGAGCTGTTTTTT,CTIRPAPNTGELFF
-,13,-,TRBJ1-3,TRBV30,TGTGCCTGGGAGAGAGGGGTAGGAAACACCATATATTTT,CAWERGVGNTIYF
-,17,TRBD1,TRBJ1-4,TRBV6-5,TGTGCCAGCAGTCCAACCCCTGAGGGGGCTGTTAATGAAAAACTGTTTTTT,CASSPTPEGAVNEKLFF
-,14,-,TRBJ2-5,TRBV5-4,TGTGCCAGCAGCTTGGCTGGGGGCAGGGAGACCCAGTACTTC,CASSLAGGRETQYF
-,15,-,TRBJ2-6,TRBV10-3,TGTGCCATCACCGGGGCGGGGTCTGGGGCCAACGTCCTGACTTTC,CAITGAGSGANVLTF
medium-sized,11,-,TRBJ2-1,TRBV11-3,TGTGCCAGCAGCTTCAGTGCGGAGCAGTTCTTC,CASSFSAEQFF
many,12,-,TRBJ2-3,TRBV6-6,TGTGCCAGCAAGGACACGGGGAATACGCAGTATTTT,CASKDTGNTQYF
-,15,-,TRBJ2-3,TRBV20-1,TGCAGTGCTAACCACCCAAGCGGTAGCACAGATACGCAGTATTTT,CSANHPSGSTDTQYF
-,14,TRBD2,TRBJ2-3,TRBV7-2,TGTGCCAGCAGCCGAGCGGGGGCCATAGATACGCAGTATTTT,CASSRAGAIDTQYF
-,15,TRBD2,TRBJ2-2,TRBV6-6,TGTGCCAGCAGGCTAGCGGGATATGAGGCCGGGGGGCTGTTTTTT,CASRLAGYEAGGLFF
-,17,TRBD1,TRBJ2-6,TRBV18,TGTGCCAGCTCACCGGGGACAGGGGTTTCTAGGGCCAACGTCCTGACTTTC,CASSPGTGVSRANVLTF
-,15,-,TRBJ2-1,TRBV11-2,TGTGCCACCAGCTTAGATGCGGGACTCTACAATGAGCAGTTCTTC,CATSLDAGLYNEQFF
-,16,TRBD2,TRBJ2-1,TRBV5-1,TGCGCCAGCAGCTTGTCGGCGGGAGCGACGTACAATGAGCAGTTCTTC,CASSLSAGATYNEQFF
-,16,TRBD2,TRBJ2-1,TRBV20-1,TGCAATGCCAGAGAGGGACTAGCGGGGGGGGACAATGAGCAGTTCTTC,CNAREGLAGGDNEQFF
-,18,-,TRBJ2-6,TRBV5-6,TGTGCCAGCAGCCTAGGACCTACGCTATACACTAGGGCCAACGTCCTGACTTTC,CASSLGPTLYTRANVLTF
few,14,TRBD2,TRBJ2-1,TRBV20-1,TGCAGTGCTTGGACTAGCGGGAGTCTCTATGAGCAGTTCTTC,CSAWTSGSLYEQFF
-,13,-,TRBJ1-5,TRBV6-5,TGTGCCAGCAACGGGGGAGTGAATCAGCCCCAGCATTTT,CASNGGVNQPQHF
-,13,TRBD2,TRBJ2-5,TRBV10-3,TGTGCCATCAGCCTAGCGGCACAAGAGACCCAGTACTTC,CAISLAAQETQYF
-,12,TRBD1,TRBJ2-7,TRBV5-5,TGTGTCAGCAGATCGGGACAGGGACAACAGTACTTC,CVSRSGQGQQYF
-,15,-,TRBJ2-7,TRBV4-1,TGCTCCAGCAGCCCGGGGGGCGCAAGCTCCTACGAGCAGTACTTC,CSSSPGGASSYEQYF
-,14,-,TRBJ1-3,TRBV6-5,TGTGCCAGCAGTTCCCCTAGGTTGGGAAACACCATATATTTT,CASSSPRLGNTIYF
medium-sized,13,-,TRBJ2-5,TRBV11-1,TGTGCCAGCAGCTTAGCGACCGGGGAGACCCAGTACTTC,CASSLATGETQYF
-,15,-,TRBJ1-2,TRBV11-2,TGTGCCAGCACCTTAGATGTGAGAGCTTGCTATGGCTACACCTTC,CASTLDVRACYGYTF
-,13,-,TRBJ2-7,TRBV4-3,TGCGCCAGCAGCCACAGGCTCTATGACGAGCAGTACTTC,CASSHRLYDEQYF
-,13,-,TRBJ2-7,TRBV20-1,TGCAGTACTAGAAACTCTTCCAACTACGAGCAGTATTTC,CSTRNSSNYEQYF
-,16,-,TRBJ1-1,TRBV7-8,TGTGCCAGCAGCTTATTATCCAGGGTGGAGGGCATTGAAGCTTTCTTT,CASSLLSRVEGIEAFF
few,13,-,TRBJ2-1,TRBV6-2/TRBV6-3,TGTGCCAGCAGTAACCTCCAGGGGAATGAGCAGTTCTTC,CASSNLQGNEQFF
-,14,-,TRBJ1-2,TRBV12-3/TRBV12-4,TGTGCCAGCAGCCAGCCGGGCGGTAACTATGGCTACACCTTC,CASSQPGGNYGYTF
once,14,-,TRBJ2-7,TRBV20-1,TGCAGAGCCAGAGGTCCTCGCATGAACTACGAGCAGTACTTC,CRARGPRMNYEQYF
once,16,-,TRBJ2-3,TRBV20-1,TGCAGTGCTAGAGGAGGGACGGGGGCTTGGTCAGATACGCAGTATTTT,CSARGGTGAWSDTQYF
-,14,-,TRBJ1-2,TRBV5-4,TGTGCCATCAGCGTTGGTGCCGGGAAGGGAGGCTGCACCTTC,CAISVGAGKGGCTF
many,14,-,TRBJ2-2,TRBV11-2,TGTGCCAGCAGCTTATCCCACTCAGGCCGGGAGCTGTTTTTT,CASSLSHSGRELFF
-,16,TRBD2,TRBJ2-1,TRBV20-1,TGCAGTCCTAGAGACACTAGCGGGCCCAGTTACAATGAGCAGTTCTTC,CSPRDTSGPSYNEQFF
-,14,-,TRBJ2-1,TRBV2,TGTGCCAGCATTTGGCAGGGCGACTACAATGAGCAGTTCTTC,CASIWQGDYNEQFF
-,14,TRBD1,TRBJ1-6,TRBV4-3,TGCGCCTGCAGCCGGACAGGGATTAATTCACCCCTCCGCTTT,CACSRTGINSPLRF
-,15,-,TRBJ2-1,TRBV13,TGTGTCAGCAGCCGATCGCGGAGCTCCCACAATGAGCAGTTCTTC,CVSSRSRSSHNEQFF
few,15,TRBD2,TRBJ2-2,TRBV20-1,TGCAGTGCTAGAGAGGGGGGGATTGGTACCGGGGAGCTGTTTTTT,CSAREGGIGTGELFF
-,15,-,TRBJ2-3,TRBV6-1,TGTACCAGCAGTGAGCTGGCAGGGGCCGCAGATACGCAGTTTTTT,CTSSELAGAADTQFF
many,16,-,TRBJ1-6,TRBV5-4,TGTGCCAGCAGCTTGGAACCATACAGGGAGAATTCACCCCTCCACTTT,CASSLEPYRENSPLHF
-,16,-,TRBJ2-5,TRBV11-2,TGTGCCTGCAGCACAGTGGGGAGCGTGGGGCGAGAGACCCAGTACTTC,CACSTVGSVGRETQYF